Following are 3 T cell receptor beta chains from one sample sequenced in a study of blood T cell repertoires in COVID-19. The table came from immunoSEQ multiplex PCR; TCRdb's copy has only in-frame clones and leaves some out. This table has 80,000 to 100,000 clones, 75% to 85% appearing once. The specimen sequenced was peripheral blood. The receptor source for this set is a human donor in a cohort sampled during active COVID-19.

The chain couples TRBV5-6 to TRBJ1-1; 11 nucleotides line up with TRBD1. Germline lookup yields CDR1 SGHDT and CDR2 YYEEEE. Losses at the gene ends were 4 bases for V and 4 bases for J; bases not matched to a gene: 9. CDR3 length: 16 amino acids. CDR3 region: CASSPGQGAGGTEAFF. In nucleotides, the CDR3 is TGTGCCAGCAGCCCAGGACAGGGGGCCGGAGGCACTGAAGCTTTCTTT.

To note about this clone: At one boundary the junction diverges from the germline segment, which might be a read error. This chain links TRBV29-1 with TRBJ1-1; D remains unclear. Germline CDR1 reads SQVTM; CDR2 reads ANQGSEA. This CDR3 comprises 16 residues. CDR3 residues: CSVGTDWFSKNTEAFF. The DNA for the CDR3 is TGCAGTGTTGGTACTGACTGGTTCTCTAAGAACACTGAAGCTTTCTTT. Together with reference TRBV29-1 and TRBJ1-1, the CDR3 gives the full variable domain: SAVISQKPSRDICQRGTSLTIQCQVDSQVTMMFWYRQQPGQSLTLIATANQGSEATYESGFVIDKFPISRPNLTFSTLTVSNMSPEDSSIYLCSVGTDWFSKNTEAFFGQGTRLTVV.

Relative to its sample, this clone is large. The chain recombines TRBV5-1 with TRBJ2-7; D is possibly TRBD1 (6 bases). The CDR3 totals 14 residues. Trimming took off 0 bases at V and 1 base at J, with 8 bases between the two ends. Germline V gives CDR1 SGHRS, CDR2 YFSETQ. As DNA, the CDR3 is TGCGCCAGCAGCTTGGCAGGACAGTCCTACGAGCAGTACTTC. Protein sequence: CASSLAGQSYEQYF.